This T cell receptor beta chain was identified in a study of regulatory T cells in long-lasting Graves disease. To make TCR beta libraries, researchers used iRepertoire HTBI primers and Arm-PCR of CDR3 regions. TCRdb independently ran MiXCR on the multiplex PCR reads; one entry per CDR3 protein. The profile shows 550,000 or so distinct CDR3 sequences, around 12% of them singletons. Comment on this clonotype: The junction departs from the called germline gene at one end, perhaps through a read error.

Sample time point: newly diagnosed GD, antithyroid drugs for less than 3 months. After RNA was extracted from PBMCs, the TCR library was made from it. These same records also appear under a second study, on T cells in Graves' hyperthyroidism and ophthalmopathy. That source adds: Clonotypes that were expanded in thyroid above 0.001 mostly appeared in blood too.

The sequenced sample was peripheral blood mononuclear cells (PBMCs), obtained at new diagnosis, from a patient treated with antithyroid drugs. The origin of this receptor is a young woman with Graves disease.

The chain's CDR3 is CANSRGTDLNYGYTF. CDR3 sequence (DNA): TGCGCCAACAGCCGAGGGACAGACCTCAACTATGGCTACACCTTC. This rearrangement joins TRBV4-3 to TRBJ1-2; 7 bases are a match to TRBD1. Per the germline V gene, CDR1 is LGHNA and CDR2 is YSLEER. This CDR3 comprises 15 residues.